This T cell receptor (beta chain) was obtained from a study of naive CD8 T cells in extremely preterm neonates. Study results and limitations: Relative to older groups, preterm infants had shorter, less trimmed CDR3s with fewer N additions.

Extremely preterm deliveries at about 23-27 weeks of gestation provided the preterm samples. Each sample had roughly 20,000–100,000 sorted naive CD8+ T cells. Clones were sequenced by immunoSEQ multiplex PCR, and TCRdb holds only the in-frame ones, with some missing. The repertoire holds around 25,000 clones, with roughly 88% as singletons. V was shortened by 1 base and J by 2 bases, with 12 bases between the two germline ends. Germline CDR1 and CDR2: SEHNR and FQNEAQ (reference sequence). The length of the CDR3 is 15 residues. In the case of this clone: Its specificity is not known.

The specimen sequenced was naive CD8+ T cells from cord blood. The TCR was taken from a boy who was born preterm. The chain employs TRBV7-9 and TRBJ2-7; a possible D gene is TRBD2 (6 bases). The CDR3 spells CASSLGPGATYEQYF. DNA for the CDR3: TGTGCCAGCAGCTTAGGTCCGGGAGCGACCTACGAGCAGTACTTC.